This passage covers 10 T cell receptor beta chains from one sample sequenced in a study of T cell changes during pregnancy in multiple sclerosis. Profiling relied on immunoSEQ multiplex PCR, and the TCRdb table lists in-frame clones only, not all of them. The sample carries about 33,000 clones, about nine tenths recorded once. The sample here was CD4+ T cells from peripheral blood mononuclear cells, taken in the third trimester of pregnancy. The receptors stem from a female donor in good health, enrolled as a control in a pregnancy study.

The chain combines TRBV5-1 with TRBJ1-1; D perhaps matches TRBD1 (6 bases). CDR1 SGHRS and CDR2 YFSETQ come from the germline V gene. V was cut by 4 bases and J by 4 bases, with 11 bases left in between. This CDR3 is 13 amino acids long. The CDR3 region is CASSPRGPTEAFF. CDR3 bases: TGCGCCAGCAGCCCCAGGGGCCCCACTGAAGCTTTCTTT. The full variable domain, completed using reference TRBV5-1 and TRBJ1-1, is KAGVTQTPRYLIKTRGQQVTLSCSPISGHRSVSWYQQTPGQGLQFLFEYFSETQRNKGNFPGRFSGRQFSNSRSEMNVSTLELGDSALYLCASSPRGPTEAFFGQGTRLTVV.

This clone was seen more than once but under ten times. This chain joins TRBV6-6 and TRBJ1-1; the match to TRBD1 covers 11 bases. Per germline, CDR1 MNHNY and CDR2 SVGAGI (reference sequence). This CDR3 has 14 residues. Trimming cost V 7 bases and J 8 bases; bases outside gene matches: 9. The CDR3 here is CASIRDRGYWEAFF. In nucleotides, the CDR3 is TGTGCCAGCATAAGGGACAGGGGGTACTGGGAAGCTTTCTTT.

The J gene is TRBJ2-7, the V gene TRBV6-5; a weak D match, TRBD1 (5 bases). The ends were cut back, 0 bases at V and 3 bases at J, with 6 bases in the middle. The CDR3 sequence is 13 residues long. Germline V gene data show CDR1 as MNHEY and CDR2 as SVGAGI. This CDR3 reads CASSYSRGYEQYF. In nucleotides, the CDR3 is TGTGCCAGCAGTTACTCAAGGGGCTACGAGCAGTACTTC.

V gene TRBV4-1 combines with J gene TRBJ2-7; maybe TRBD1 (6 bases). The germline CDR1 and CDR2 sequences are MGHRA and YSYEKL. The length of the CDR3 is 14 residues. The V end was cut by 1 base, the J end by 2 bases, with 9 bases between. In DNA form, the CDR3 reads TGCGCCAGCAGCCAAGGGAACAGGGCCTACGAGCAGTACTTC. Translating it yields CASSQGNRAYEQYF.

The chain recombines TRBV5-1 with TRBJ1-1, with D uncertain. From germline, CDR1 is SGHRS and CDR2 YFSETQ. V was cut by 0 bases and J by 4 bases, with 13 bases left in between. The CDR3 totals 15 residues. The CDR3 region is CASSLDGVSGTEAFF. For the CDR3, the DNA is TGCGCCAGCAGCTTGGACGGGGTTAGCGGCACTGAAGCTTTCTTT.

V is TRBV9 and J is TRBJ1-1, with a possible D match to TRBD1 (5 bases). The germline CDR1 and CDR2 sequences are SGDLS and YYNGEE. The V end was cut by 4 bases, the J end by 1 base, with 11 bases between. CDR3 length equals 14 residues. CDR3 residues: CASSTRVANTEAFF. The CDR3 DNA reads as TGTGCCAGCAGCACCAGGGTGGCGAACACTGAAGCTTTCTTT. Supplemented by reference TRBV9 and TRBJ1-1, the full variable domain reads DSGVTQTPKHLITATGQRVTLRCSPRSGDLSVYWYQQSLDQGLQFLIQYYNGEERAKGNILERFSAQQFPDLHSELNLSSLELGDSALYFCASSTRVANTEAFFGQGTRLTVV.

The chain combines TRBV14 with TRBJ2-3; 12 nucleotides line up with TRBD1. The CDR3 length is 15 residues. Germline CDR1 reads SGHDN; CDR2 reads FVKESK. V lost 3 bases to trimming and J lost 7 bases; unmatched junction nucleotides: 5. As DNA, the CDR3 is TGTGCCAGCAGCCAGCCGGGACAGGGGGCATATACGCAGTATTTT. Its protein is CASSQPGQGAYTQYF.

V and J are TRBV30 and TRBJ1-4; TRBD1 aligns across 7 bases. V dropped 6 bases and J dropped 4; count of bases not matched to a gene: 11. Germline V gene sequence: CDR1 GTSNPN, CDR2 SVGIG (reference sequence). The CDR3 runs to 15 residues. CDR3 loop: CACLPPGTVNEKLFF. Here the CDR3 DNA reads TGTGCCTGCCTCCCGCCCGGGACAGTTAATGAAAAACTGTTTTTT.

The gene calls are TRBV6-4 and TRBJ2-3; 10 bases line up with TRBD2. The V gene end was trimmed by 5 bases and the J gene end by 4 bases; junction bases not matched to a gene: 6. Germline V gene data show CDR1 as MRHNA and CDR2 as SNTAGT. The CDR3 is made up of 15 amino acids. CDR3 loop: CASSLSSGSPDTQYF. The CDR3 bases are TGTGCCAGCAGTTTGTCTAGCGGGAGCCCAGATACGCAGTATTTT.

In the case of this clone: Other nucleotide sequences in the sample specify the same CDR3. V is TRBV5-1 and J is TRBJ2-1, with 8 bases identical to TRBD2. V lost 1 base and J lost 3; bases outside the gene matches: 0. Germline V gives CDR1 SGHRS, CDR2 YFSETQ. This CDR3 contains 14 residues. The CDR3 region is CASSLTSGYNEQFF. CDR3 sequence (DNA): TGCGCCAGCAGCTTGACTAGCGGCTACAATGAGCAGTTCTTC.